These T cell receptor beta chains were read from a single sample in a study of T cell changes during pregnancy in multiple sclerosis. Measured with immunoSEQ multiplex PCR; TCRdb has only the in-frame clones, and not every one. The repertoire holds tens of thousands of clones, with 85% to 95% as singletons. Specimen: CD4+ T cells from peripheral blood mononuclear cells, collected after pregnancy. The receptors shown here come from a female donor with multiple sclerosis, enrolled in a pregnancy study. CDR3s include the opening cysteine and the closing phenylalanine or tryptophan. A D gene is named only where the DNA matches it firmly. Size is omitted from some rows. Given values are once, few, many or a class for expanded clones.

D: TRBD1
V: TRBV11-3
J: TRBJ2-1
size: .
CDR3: CASSLGERGLSEQFF
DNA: TGTGCCAGCAGCTTAGGAGAAAGGGGGCTGAGTGAGCAGTTCTTC

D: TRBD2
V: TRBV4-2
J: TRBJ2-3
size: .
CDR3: CASSEGLAGGIYTQYF
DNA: TGTGCCAGCAGCGAAGGACTAGCGGGGGGGATATATACGCAGTATTTT

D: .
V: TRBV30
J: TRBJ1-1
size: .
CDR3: CAWSHTMNTEAFF
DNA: TGTGCCTGGAGTCACACCATGAACACTGAAGCTTTCTTT

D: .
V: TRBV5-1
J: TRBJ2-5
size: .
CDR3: CASSFGGETQYF
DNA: TGCGCCAGCAGCTTCGGGGGAGAGACCCAGTACTTC

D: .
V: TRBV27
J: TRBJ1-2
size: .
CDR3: CASSPRGYGYTF
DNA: TGTGCCAGCAGTCCCAGGGGTTATGGCTACACCTTC

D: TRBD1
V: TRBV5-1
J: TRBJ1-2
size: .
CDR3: CASSSGQTSLLGYTF
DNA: TGCGCCAGCAGCTCGGGACAGACTTCCCTTCTTGGCTACACCTTC

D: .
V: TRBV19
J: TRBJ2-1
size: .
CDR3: CASSWPRGDTGNQEQFF
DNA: TGTGCCAGTAGTTGGCCTCGGGGGGACACGGGGAATCAGGAGCAGTTCTTC

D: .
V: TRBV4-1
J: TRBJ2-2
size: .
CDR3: CASSQDPAGELFF
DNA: TGCGCCAGCAGCCAAGATCCCGCCGGGGAGCTGTTTTTT

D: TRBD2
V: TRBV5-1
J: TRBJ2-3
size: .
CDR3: CASSRTSLAGPRADTQYF
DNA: TGCGCCAGCAGCCGGACGTCACTAGCGGGTCCTAGGGCAGATACGCAGTATTTT

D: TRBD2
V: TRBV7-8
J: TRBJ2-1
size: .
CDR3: CASSAGLEQFF
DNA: TGTGCCAGCAGCGCGGGACTAGAGCAGTTCTTC

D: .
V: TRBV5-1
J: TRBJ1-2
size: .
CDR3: CASSLSGGRYDGYTF
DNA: TGCGCCAGCAGCTTGTCCGGGGGTCGGTATGATGGCTACACCTTC

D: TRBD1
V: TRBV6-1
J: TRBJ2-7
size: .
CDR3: CASSSPGQGYYEQYF
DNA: TGTGCCAGCAGCTCCCCGGGACAGGGGTACTACGAGCAGTACTTC

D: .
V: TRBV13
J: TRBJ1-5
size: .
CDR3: CASSLTGKPVNQPQHF
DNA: TGTGCCAGCAGCCTAACGGGTAAACCGGTAAATCAGCCCCAGCATTTT

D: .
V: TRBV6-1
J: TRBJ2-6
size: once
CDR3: CASSVQGFGANVLTF
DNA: TGTGCCAGCAGCGTCCAGGGGTTTGGGGCCAACGTCCTGACTTTC

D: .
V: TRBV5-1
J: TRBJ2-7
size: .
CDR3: CASSPDSRSYEQYF
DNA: TGCGCCAGCAGCCCCGACTCCCGGTCCTACGAGCAGTACTTC

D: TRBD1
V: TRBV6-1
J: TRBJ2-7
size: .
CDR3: CASSEVTGGYEQYF
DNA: TGTGCCAGCAGTGAAGTGACAGGGGGATACGAGCAGTACTTC

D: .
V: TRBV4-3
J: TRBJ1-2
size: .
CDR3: CASSQVSGNYGYTF
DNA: TGCGCCAGCAGCCAAGTTTCGGGTAACTATGGCTACACCTTC

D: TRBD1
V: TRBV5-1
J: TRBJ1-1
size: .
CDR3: CASSLPTGGPEAFF
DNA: TGCGCCAGCAGCTTACCGACAGGGGGCCCTGAAGCTTTCTTT

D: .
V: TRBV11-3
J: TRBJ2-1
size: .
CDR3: CARWGAGQRENSSYNEQFF
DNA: TGTGCCCGCTGGGGGGCGGGACAGAGAGAAAATAGCTCCTACAATGAGCAGTTCTTC

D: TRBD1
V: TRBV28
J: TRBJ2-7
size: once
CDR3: CASSWDSSSYEQYF
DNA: TGTGCCAGCAGCTGGGACAGTAGTTCCTACGAGCAGTACTTC

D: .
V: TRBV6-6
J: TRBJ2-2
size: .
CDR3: CASLSQGRNTGELFF
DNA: TGTGCCAGCCTGTCACAGGGCAGGAACACCGGGGAGCTGTTTTTT

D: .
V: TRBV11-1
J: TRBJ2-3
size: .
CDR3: CASSINMLSVDTQYF
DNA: TGTGCCAGCAGCATTAATATGTTATCGGTGGATACGCAGTATTTT

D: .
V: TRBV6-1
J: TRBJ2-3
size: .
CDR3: CASSEPFRRGGTDTQYF
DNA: TGTGCCAGCAGTGAGCCCTTCCGGCGGGGAGGCACAGATACGCAGTATTTT

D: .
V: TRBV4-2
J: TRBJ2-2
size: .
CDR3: CASSQVQGPNTGELFF
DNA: TGTGCCAGCAGCCAAGTACAGGGCCCGAACACCGGGGAGCTGTTTTTT

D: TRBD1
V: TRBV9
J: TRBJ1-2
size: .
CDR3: CASSGQGKYGYTF
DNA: TGTGCCAGCAGCGGACAGGGGAAGTATGGCTACACCTTC

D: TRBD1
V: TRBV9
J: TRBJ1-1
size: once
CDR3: CASSVGGQDFEVFF
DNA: TGTGCCAGCAGCGTAGGGGGACAGGATTTTGAGGTTTTCTTT

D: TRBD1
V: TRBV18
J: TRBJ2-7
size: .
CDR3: CASSPRGTGGSDEQYF
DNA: TGTGCCAGCTCACCACGGGGGACAGGGGGTTCGGACGAGCAGTACTTC

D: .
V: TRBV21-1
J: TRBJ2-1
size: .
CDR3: CASSTSDEQFF
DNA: TGTGCCAGCAGCACTAGTGATGAGCAGTTCTTC

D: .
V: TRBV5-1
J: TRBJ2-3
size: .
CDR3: CASSPTGGTDTQYF
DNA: TGCGCCAGCAGCCCCACGGGGGGCACAGATACGCAGTATTTT

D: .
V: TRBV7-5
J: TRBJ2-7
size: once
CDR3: CVRSLEGTTYEQYF
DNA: TGTGTCAGAAGCTTAGAGGGGACAACCTACGAGCAGTACTTC

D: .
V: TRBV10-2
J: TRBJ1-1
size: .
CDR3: CASSEEMNTEAFF
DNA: TGCGCCAGCAGTGAAGAGATGAACACTGAAGCTTTCTTT

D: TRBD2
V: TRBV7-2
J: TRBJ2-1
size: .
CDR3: CASSKLAGVYNEQFF
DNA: TGTGCCAGCAGCAAACTAGCGGGAGTTTACAATGAGCAGTTCTTC

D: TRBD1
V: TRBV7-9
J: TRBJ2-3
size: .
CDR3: CASSRGQRSDTQYF
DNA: TGTGCCAGCAGCAGGGGACAGAGGAGCGATACGCAGTATTTT

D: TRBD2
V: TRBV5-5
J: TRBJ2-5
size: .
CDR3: CASSLRRTRFFEHLGGTQYF
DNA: TGTGCCAGCAGCCTGCGGCGGACTAGGTTTTTCGAACATTTGGGGGGGACCCAGTACTTC

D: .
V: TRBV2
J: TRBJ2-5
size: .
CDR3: CASRLQTGQETQYF
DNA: TGTGCCAGCAGACTACAGACAGGACAAGAGACCCAGTACTTC

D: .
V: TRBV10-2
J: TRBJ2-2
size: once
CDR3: CASSENSPTGELFF
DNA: TGCGCCAGCAGTGAGAACAGTCCGACCGGGGAGCTGTTTTTT

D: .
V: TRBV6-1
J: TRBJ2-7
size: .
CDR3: CASSRSWAEDYEQYF
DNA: TGTGCCAGCAGCCGTAGCTGGGCGGAGGACTACGAGCAGTACTTC

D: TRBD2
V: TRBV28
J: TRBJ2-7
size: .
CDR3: CASRGSGIGVYEQYF
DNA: TGTGCCAGCAGGGGGAGCGGGATAGGTGTCTACGAGCAGTACTTC

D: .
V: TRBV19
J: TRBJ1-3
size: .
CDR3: CATMSQVSGNTIYF
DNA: TGTGCCACTATGAGTCAAGTATCAGGAAACACCATATATTTT

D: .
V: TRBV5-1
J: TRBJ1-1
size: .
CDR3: CASATWAGGGTEAFF
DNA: TGCGCCAGTGCCACATGGGCGGGCGGAGGTACTGAAGCTTTCTTT

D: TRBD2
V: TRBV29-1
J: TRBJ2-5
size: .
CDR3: CSVVPGLALETQYF
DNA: TGCAGCGTTGTCCCGGGACTAGCGTTGGAGACCCAGTACTTC

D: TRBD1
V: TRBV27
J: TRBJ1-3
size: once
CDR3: CASRIRTGDYPIYF
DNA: TGTGCCAGCCGAATTCGGACAGGGGATTACCCCATATATTTT

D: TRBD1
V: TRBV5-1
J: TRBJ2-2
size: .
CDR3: CASSQGVTTGELFF
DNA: TGCGCCAGCAGCCAGGGGGTTACCACCGGGGAGCTGTTTTTT

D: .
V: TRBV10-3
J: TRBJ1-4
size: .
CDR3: CAISSDIGGELFF
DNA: TGTGCCATCAGTTCGGACATCGGGGGGGAACTGTTTTTT

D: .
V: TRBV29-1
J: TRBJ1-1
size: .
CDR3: CSVANEGDTGSEAFF
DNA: TGCAGCGTTGCCAACGAGGGGGACACTGGTAGTGAAGCTTTCTTT

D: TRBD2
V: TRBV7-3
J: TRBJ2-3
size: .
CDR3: CASSPKRGEGDTQYF
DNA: TGTGCCAGCAGCCCAAAGCGGGGGGAGGGAGATACGCAGTATTTT

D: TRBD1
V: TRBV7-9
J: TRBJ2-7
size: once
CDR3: CASSFEADRVAYEQYF
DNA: TGTGCCAGCAGCTTCGAGGCGGACAGGGTGGCCTACGAGCAGTACTTC

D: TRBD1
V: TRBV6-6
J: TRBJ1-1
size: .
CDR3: CASKWAGGRVDTEAFF
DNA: TGTGCCAGCAAGTGGGCAGGGGGGCGGGTGGACACTGAAGCTTTCTTT

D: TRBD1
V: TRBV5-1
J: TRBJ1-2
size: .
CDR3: CASSLGQDLQGAYGYTF
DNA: TGCGCCAGCAGCTTGGGGCAGGACCTACAGGGGGCCTATGGCTACACCTTC